Here is one T cell receptor beta chain with its context. One entry per CDR3 protein, without DNA, is what TCRdb gives after re-calling the 5' RACE reads. The sample's table shows over 350,000 distinct CDR3 sequences. The CDR3 is made up of 13 amino acids. Germline V gene lookup returns CDR1 MNHEY and CDR2 SVGAGI. This sample stems from a study of monozygotic twins with inflammatory bowel disease. Sequencing was done on a sample of blood. The source is a human donor with ulcerative colitis or Crohn's disease, or a healthy co-twin of an affected twin (not recorded which). The V call is TRBV6-5, the J call TRBJ1-2; absent DNA, TCRdb's TRBD1 call cannot be checked. CDR3 sequence: CASRPQGAAGYTF.